The 2 T cell receptor beta chains reported below all come from one sample, sequenced in a study of blood T cells in healthy people across ages. Then a second PCR, running roughly 7 to 11 cycles, was carried out with a sample-barcoded 5' primer and a J-beta primer mix. TCRdb analysed the 5' RACE reads with MiXCR anew, one entry per CDR3 protein. Among 550,000 to 750,000 distinct CDR3 sequences listed, under 25% were seen once. The material sequenced was blood. The source is a man aged 70 or older in good health.

This clonotype showed up just a few times. The chain is built from TRBV6-5 and TRBJ1-4; D gene ambiguous. The CDR3 sequence is 16 residues long. Germline CDR1 reads MNHEY; CDR2 reads SVGAGI. V lost 0 bases, J lost 0 bases, and 8 bases lay in between. The CDR3 DNA reads as TGTGCCAGCAGTTACTCACAGCAGACAACTAATGAAAAACTGTTTTTT. Translating gives CASSYSQQTTNEKLFF.

The V and J genes are TRBV6-5 and TRBJ1-1; D is unresolved. The germline gives CDR1 MNHEY, CDR2 SVGAGI. Trimming pared 2 bases from V and 3 bases from J, leaving 7 bases between. The CDR3 covers 13 residues. CDR3 residues: CASSYRSDTEAFF. The CDR3 DNA reads as TGTGCCAGCAGTTACCGATCGGACACTGAAGCTTTCTTT.